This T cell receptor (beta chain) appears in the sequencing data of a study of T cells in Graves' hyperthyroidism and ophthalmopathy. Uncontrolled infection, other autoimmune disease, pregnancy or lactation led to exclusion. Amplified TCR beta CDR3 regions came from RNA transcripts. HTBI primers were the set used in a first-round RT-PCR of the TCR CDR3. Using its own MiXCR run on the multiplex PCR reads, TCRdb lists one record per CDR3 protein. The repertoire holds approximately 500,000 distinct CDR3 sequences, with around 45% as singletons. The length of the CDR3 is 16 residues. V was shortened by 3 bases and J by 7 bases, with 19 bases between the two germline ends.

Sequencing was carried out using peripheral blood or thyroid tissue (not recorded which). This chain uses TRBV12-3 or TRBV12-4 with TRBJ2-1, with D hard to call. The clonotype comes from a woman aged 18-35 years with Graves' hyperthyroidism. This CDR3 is CASSFYPLATLNEQFF. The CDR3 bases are TGTGCCAGCAGTTTTTATCCGCTCGCCACCTTGAATGAGCAGTTCTTC.